This TCR beta chain was sequenced in a study of CXCR3-negative and CXCR3-positive naive CD8 T cells. Study-level background: For each library, about 1.5 +/- 0.3 million TRB reads were obtained, about 135 million in total.

Through 5' RACE with UMI labels, the TRB cDNA libraries were prepared. For each CDR3 protein, TCRdb gives one entry from its re-call of the 5' RACE reads, without DNA. Its clone listing holds 150,000 to 180,000 distinct CDR3 sequences. On this clonotype: The antigen is unknown.

Study results and caveats: Much lower diversity was found in memory CD8+ cells, while both naive subsets had comparably high diversity. CXCR3-positive naive cells carried more hydrophobic TRB CDR3s than CXCR3-negative naive cells did. Naive CXCR3-positive and CXCR3-negative cells shared TRBV-TRBJ usage; memory cells diverged. Upon cryopreservation, CXCR3 expression partially decreased, and most assays used fresh PBMCs.

This clonotype was sampled from a human donor in good health. Some clones in this sample may be carry-over from other donors' samples. Sequenced input: naive CXCR3+ CD8+ T cells from blood. Sample subset: CD45RO-CCR7+CD27+CD95- naive CD8+ T cells expressing CXCR3 (TNR3+).

CDR3 amino acids: CASTDLSANYGYTF. This chain joins TRBV2 and TRBJ1-2; TCRdb outputs TRBD1, but without DNA this stays unchecked. Germline V CDR1 and CDR2: SNHLY, FYNNEI. The CDR3 consists of 14 residues.